Each of the 32 T cell receptor beta chains below was sequenced from the same sample in a study of read filtering for tumor transcriptome and immune sequencing. The library was built from 400 to 500 ng RNA with molecular barcoded adaptors for alpha/delta and beta/gamma chains. One entry per CDR3 protein, called by TCRdb with MiXCR from the reads. The data contain tens of thousands of distinct CDR3 sequences, roughly 18% of them singletons. The sequenced sample was a population of CD138-negative cells sorted from bone marrow. These TCRs come from a donor aged 40 or older with multiple myeloma.

Points on this clonotype: The final CDR3 position lacks the conserved phenylalanine or tryptophan, pointing to a likely read error. The chain employs TRBV6-6 and TRBJ1-1; 7 positions match TRBD1. Germline lookup yields CDR1 MNHNY and CDR2 SVGAGI (reference sequence). This CDR3 is built from 12 residues. CDR3 nucleotide sequence: TGCGCCAGCAGCCGACAGGGACCTGAAGCTTTCTCT. It is translated as CASSRQGPEAFS.

This clonotype was seen many times. This chain uses TRBV20-1 with TRBJ2-3; 7 bases agree with TRBD2. This CDR3 contains 16 residues. V gave up 2 bases and J gave up 2 bases; unmatched junction bases: 10. Germline CDR1 and CDR2: DFQATT and SNEGSKA (reference sequence). CDR3 protein: CSARRRGSMVTDTQYF. CDR3 nucleotide sequence: TGCAGTGCTAGACGGCGGGGGTCTATGGTCACAGATACGCAGTATTTT.

This clonotype has ten or more counts. The genes are TRBV29-1 and TRBJ2-3; 9 nucleotides align to TRBD1. From germline, CDR1 is SQVTM and CDR2 ANQGSEA. After removal of 3 bases from V and 4 bases from J, the junction contained 2 bases not matched to a gene. The CDR3 contains 13 residues. The CDR3 spells CSVERTGADTQYF. In nucleotides, the CDR3 is TGCAGCGTTGAGAGGACAGGGGCAGATACGCAGTATTTT.

This clonotype was observed a handful of times. J is TRBJ2-7 and V is TRBV10-3; D remains ambiguous. Trimming removed 6 bases at V and 0 bases at J, with 12 bases between. Germline values: CDR1 ENHRY, CDR2 SYGVKD. The CDR3 length is 14 residues. CDR3: CAIRPGGNSYEQYF. CDR3 DNA sequence: TGTGCCATCAGGCCTGGTGGCAACTCCTACGAGCAGTACTTC.

The J gene is TRBJ1-6, the V gene TRBV28, with D unresolved. CDR3 length: 18 residues. From germline, CDR1 is MDHEN and CDR2 SYDVKM. Between the trimmed V and J ends, which lost 3 bases and 3 bases, there was a span of 18 bases. CDR3 residues: CASSFVVPSCFYNSPLHF. The DNA for the CDR3 is TGTGCCAGCAGTTTCGTCGTCCCTTCGTGCTTCTATAATTCACCCCTCCACTTT.

Note on this clonotype: Possible read error: a much larger clone is one base away. This chain joins TRBV5-1 and TRBJ2-3; 10 nucleotides align to TRBD1. The CDR3 is 15 amino acids. Germline V CDR1 and CDR2: SGHRS, YFSETQ. As DNA, the CDR3 is TGCGCCAGCAGCCCCGGGACAGGGGACGTGGATACGCTGTATTTT. Its translation is CASSPGTGDVDTLYF.

This clonotype showed up many times. This sequence joins TRBV6-6 and TRBJ2-3; D gene unclear. The CDR3 is made up of 12 amino acids. Germline CDR1 MNHNY, CDR2 SVGAGI (reference sequence). V dropped 6 bases and J dropped 3 bases, with 7 bases sitting between them. CDR3 sequence (DNA): TGTGCCAGCAGACAACGGACAGATACGCAGTATTTT. Its protein is CASRQRTDTQYF.

This clonotype was seen at least ten times. The rearrangement links TRBV3-1 to TRBJ2-5; 10 bases fit TRBD2. CDR3 length: 16 amino acids. Germline CDR1 reads LGHDT; CDR2 reads YNNKEL (reference sequence). The V and J ends lost 3 bases and 2 bases, in that order; junction bases with no gene match: 6. CDR3 loop: CASSQHSGGFQETQYF. CDR3 in DNA: TGTGCCAGCAGCCAGCATAGCGGGGGGTTTCAAGAGACCCAGTACTTC.

This chain links TRBV7-6 with TRBJ2-3; D is undetermined. Germline CDR1 and CDR2: SGHVS and FNYEAQ. This CDR3 spans 13 amino acids. The V and J ends lost 5 bases and 2 bases respectively, with 8 bases between them. The CDR3 loop reads CASSRLFTDTQYF. The DNA of the CDR3 is TGTGCCAGCAGCCGACTGTTCACAGATACGCAGTATTTT.

This clonotype was detected ten times or more. The J gene is TRBJ2-2, the V gene TRBV5-1, with D possibly matching TRBD2 (5 bases). Germline CDR1 and CDR2: SGHRS and YFSETQ. Trimming removed 4 bases from V and 5 bases from J, with 12 bases in between. The CDR3 has 14 amino acids. The CDR3 DNA follows: TGCGCCAGCAGCCTACCGACGGGGACCGGGGAGCTGTTTTTT. It specifies CASSLPTGTGELFF. Filled out from reference TRBV5-1 and TRBJ2-2, the complete variable domain reads KAGVTQTPRYLIKTRGQQVTLSCSPISGHRSVSWYQQTPGQGLQFLFEYFSETQRNKGNFPGRFSGRQFSNSRSEMNVSTLELGDSALYLCASSLPTGTGELFFGEGSRLTVL.

This clonotype came up once. This likely comes from a read error, as the CDR3 has no conserved phenylalanine or tryptophan at its end. The rearrangement uses TRBV20-1 and TRBJ2-6; D unclear. Trimming stripped 0 bases from V and 1 base from J, with 13 bases between. Germline V gene sequence: CDR1 DFQATT, CDR2 SNEGSKA (reference sequence). This CDR3 is 17 amino acids long. The CDR3 DNA sequence: TGCAGTGCTAGAGATGTGTCCGGGCCATCTGGGGCCAACGTCCTGACTTCC. Protein product: CSARDVSGPSGANVLTS.

This clonotype was seen many times. The genes are TRBV7-9 and TRBJ2-2, with D perhaps assigned TRBD1 or TRBD2 (6 bases each). CDR1 SEHNR and CDR2 FQNEAQ come from the germline V gene (reference sequence). The CDR3 is made up of 13 amino acids. Between the trimmed V and J ends, which lost 5 bases and 6 bases, there was a span of 10 bases. The CDR3 is CASSHREAGELFF. The DNA of the CDR3 is TGTGCCAGCAGCCACAGGGAGGCCGGGGAGCTGTTTTTT. Full variable domain (outside the CDR3, taken from reference TRBV7-9 and TRBJ2-2): DTGVSQNPRHKITKRGQNVTFRCDPISEHNRLYWYRQTLGQGPEFLTYFQNEAQLEKSRLLSDRFSAERPKGSFSTLEIQRTEQGDSAMYLCASSHREAGELFFGEGSRLTVL.

Details on this clonotype: With a much larger clone just one base away, this may be a read error. The chain joins TRBV28 to TRBJ2-7; D not certain. Germline V gene sequence: CDR1 MDHEN, CDR2 SYDVKM. This CDR3 region has 12 residues. CDR3 nucleotides: TGTGCCAGCAGCCCTCACTCCTACGAGCAGTGCTTC. Amino acid sequence: CASSPHSYEQCF.

At least ten counts were recorded for this clonotype. The chain combines TRBV5-1 with TRBJ2-1; 10 bases align to TRBD2. In germline, CDR1 is SGHRS, CDR2 YFSETQ. Germline trimming cut 6 bases from V and 9 bases from J; bases unmatched to any gene: 12. The CDR3 contains 15 residues. CDR3 amino acids: CASKIAGGPTTEQFF. The CDR3, as DNA: TGCGCCAGCAAGATAGCGGGGGGACCTACAACTGAGCAGTTCTTC.

This clonotype came up many times. This chain links TRBV5-1 with TRBJ1-1; 7 bases are a match to TRBD1. With 7 bases clipped from V and 4 bases from J, the junction kept 10 bases outside the gene matches. The CDR3 sequence is 14 residues long. CDR1 is SGHRS, CDR2 YFSETQ, per germline. CDR3 nucleotide sequence: TGCGCCAGCGCCAAGGGGGCCGAGGGCACTGAAGCTTTCTTT. The encoded protein is CASAKGAEGTEAFF.

This clonotype has just a few counts. The chain combines TRBV28 with TRBJ2-7; no firm D call. The CDR3 is 14 amino acids. Germline V gene lookup returns CDR1 MDHEN and CDR2 SYDVKM. The V end lost 4 bases, the J end lost 7 bases, and 17 bases lay between the germline ends. The CDR3 DNA sequence: TGTGCCAGCAGTTCGACCCCCAGAGTGTTGGAGCAGTACTTC. Encoded protein: CASSSTPRVLEQYF.

This clonotype was detected only a few times. The V and J genes are TRBV7-9 and TRBJ1-2; TRBD1 agrees at 9 bases. The CDR3 contains 16 residues. Per the germline V gene, CDR1 is SEHNR and CDR2 is FQNEAQ (reference sequence). Trimming at V came to 0 bases and at J to 7 bases, leaving 9 bases not matched to a gene. The CDR3 nucleotides are TGTGCCAGCAGCTTAGCCTACCGGGACAGGGAAGCTGGCTACACCTTC. Translating gives CASSLAYRDREAGYTF.

This clonotype was counted at least ten times. V and J are TRBV5-1 and TRBJ1-1; unclear D gene. Germline CDR1 and CDR2: SGHRS and YFSETQ. V was pared by 1 base and J by 1 base, with 5 bases between. The length of the CDR3 is 13 residues. CDR3 in DNA: TGCGCCAGCAGCTTGAACTCGAACACTGAAGCTTTCTTT. This sequence encodes CASSLNSNTEAFF.

This clonotype was seen many times. J is TRBJ2-5 and V is TRBV5-4; the D gene is possibly TRBD1 (6 bases). From germline, CDR1 is SGHNT and CDR2 YYREEE (reference sequence). V was trimmed by 4 bases and J by 1 base, leaving 11 bases between them. The CDR3 is 14 amino acids. The CDR3, as DNA: TGTGCCAGCAGCAATGGACAGAGCCAAGAGACCCAGTACTTC. As protein: CASSNGQSQETQYF. Full variable domain (rest looked up from reference TRBV5-4 and TRBJ2-5): ETGVTQSPTHLIKTRGQQVTLRCSSQSGHNTVSWYQQALGQGPQFIFQYYREEENGRGNFPPRFSGLQFPNYSSELNVNALELDDSALYLCASSNGQSQETQYFGPGTRLLVL.

Many counts were recorded for this clonotype. The chain joins TRBV20-1 to TRBJ1-1; perhaps TRBD1 as D (6 bases). V shed 6 bases and J shed 5 bases, with 13 bases lying between them. This CDR3 contains 12 residues. Germline assignment: CDR1 DFQATT and CDR2 SNEGSKA (reference sequence). CDR3 region: CSALTGMTEAFF. Written as DNA, the CDR3 is TGCAGTGCCTTAACAGGGATGACTGAAGCTTTCTTT.

This clonotype occurred many times. This chain links TRBV5-6 with TRBJ1-4, with 7 bases fitting TRBD1. This CDR3 region has 15 residues. Germline V gene data show CDR1 as SGHDT and CDR2 as YYEEEE. V gave up 5 bases and J gave up 4 bases; unmatched junction bases: 8. CDR3 nucleotide sequence: TGTGCCAGCAGAGCCTCGGGACAGATTAATGAAAAACTGTTTTTT. It translates to CASRASGQINEKLFF.

Ten or more counts support this clonotype. The J gene is TRBJ2-3, the V gene TRBV7-8; TRBD2 matches 10 bases. The CDR3 runs 16 residues. J gave up 6 bases and V 2 bases, and 8 bases lay outside the gene matches. CDR1 and CDR2 from the germline V gene are SGHVS and FQNEAQ. The CDR3 nucleotides read TGTGCCAGCAGCTTATTACCTAGCGGGAGCCCCGATACGCAGTATTTT. Translating it yields CASSLLPSGSPDTQYF.

On this clonotype itself: A much larger clone differs from this one at a single base, so this may be a read error. The chain joins TRBV14 to TRBJ2-1, with a weak D call TRBD2 (6 bases). This CDR3 is 14 amino acids long. The germline V gene encodes CDR1 SGHDN and CDR2 FVKESK. The CDR3 DNA reads TGTGCCAGCAGCCAAGGTAGCGGATACAATGAGCTGTTCTTC. Translated, it gives CASSQGSGYNELFF.

There are many counts of this clonotype. This chain links TRBV5-1 with TRBJ2-3; the match to TRBD2 covers 7 bases. In germline, CDR1 is SGHRS, CDR2 YFSETQ. The CDR3 length is 17 residues. Unmatched junction bases numbered 12, after V lost 0 bases and J lost 5 bases. CDR3 amino acids: CASSLANTGGPGDTQYF. In DNA form, the CDR3 reads TGCGCCAGCAGCTTGGCCAACACGGGAGGCCCCGGAGATACGCAGTATTTT.

This clonotype appeared many times. The chain uses TRBV20-1 and TRBJ2-7; 12 nucleotides align to TRBD1. V lost 0 bases, J lost 5 bases, and 8 bases stayed unmatched. Germline loops: CDR1 DFQATT, CDR2 SNEGSKA (reference sequence). The CDR3 runs 16 residues. The chain's CDR3 is CSAREPGQGATNEQYF. DNA of the CDR3: TGCAGTGCTAGAGAGCCGGGACAGGGGGCAACAAACGAGCAGTACTTC.

This clonotype was counted at least ten times. J is TRBJ2-7 and V is TRBV14; D is ambiguous. V lost 5 bases to trimming and J lost 3 bases, with 8 bases between them. The CDR3 covers 12 residues. Germline V gene data show CDR1 as SGHDN and CDR2 as FVKESK. The CDR3 sequence is CASSTLGYEQYF. DNA for the CDR3: TGTGCCAGCAGCACTCTAGGCTACGAGCAGTACTTC.

This clonotype has ten or more counts. The V and J genes are TRBV23-1 and TRBJ2-1, with 8 bases fitting TRBD2. TRBV23-1 is sorted into the ORF group, with uncertain function. The CDR3 spans 16 residues. Trimming removed 4 bases from V and 4 bases from J; junction bases left unmatched: 9. The CDR3 region has the DNA TGCGCCAGCAGTCTTGGGACTAGAGTCTTTTACAATGAGCAGTTCTTC. This encodes CASSLGTRVFYNEQFF.

This clonotype was found many times. The rearrangement uses TRBV7-9 and TRBJ1-1, with D possibly TRBD1 on 6 matching bases. V dropped 4 bases and J dropped 8 bases, with 23 bases sitting between them. The CDR3 extends over 16 amino acids. Germline CDR1 SEHNR, CDR2 FQNEAQ (reference sequence). The DNA for the CDR3 is TGTGCCAGCAGCTCAGAGGGGGGCTGGCCGATGGAGGAAGCTTTCTTT. Protein: CASSSEGGWPMEEAFF.

This clonotype has ten or more counts. J is TRBJ2-7 and V is TRBV21-1; the DNA was not compared with TRBD2, the D call given in the table. TRBV21-1 is a listed pseudogene. The CDR3 contains 17 residues. CDR3 sequence reads: CASSKVEDRGGSYEQYF. The CDR3 DNA reads TGTGCCAGCAGCAAAGTAGAGGATCGGGGAGGATCCTACGAGCAGTACTTC.

This clonotype was seen at least ten times. The genes are TRBV3-1 and TRBJ2-1; 9 bases are a match to TRBD2. This CDR3 contains 15 residues. Germline V gives CDR1 LGHDT, CDR2 YNNKEL (reference sequence). With 5 bases clipped from V and 5 bases from J, the junction kept 7 bases outside the gene matches. CDR3 DNA: TGTGCCAGCAGCAGTAGCGGGGGCCTTGACAATGAGCAGTTCTTC. As protein: CASSSSGGLDNEQFF.

This clonotype occurred many times. In DNA, the CDR3 is TGTGCCAGCAGTTACGCGGCGGGCCTAAACACCGGGGAGCTGTTTTTT. Protein: CASSYAAGLNTGELFF. The chain is built from TRBV6-5 and TRBJ2-2; possibly TRBD2 for D (5 bases). Looked up from germline, CDR1 is MNHEY and CDR2 is SVGAGI. CDR3 length: 16 amino acids. Trimming pared 2 bases from V and 2 bases from J, leaving 12 bases between.

This clonotype occurred a few times. The V gene is TRBV28, the J gene TRBJ2-1; D possibly matches TRBD1 or TRBD2 (5 bases each). The germline V gene has CDR1 MDHEN and CDR2 SYDVKM. V lost 0 bases, J lost 5 bases, and 11 bases lay in between. This CDR3 is 15 amino acids long. CDR3 nucleotide sequence: TGTGCCAGCAGTTTATGGGGGGATGGAGACAATGAGCAGTTCTTC. Translating gives CASSLWGDGDNEQFF. Full variable domain (outside the CDR3, taken from reference TRBV28 and TRBJ2-1): DVKVTQSSRYLVKRTGEKVFLECVQDMDHENMFWYRQDPGLGLRLIYFSYDVKMKEKGDIPEGYSVSREKKERFSLILESASTNQTSMYLCASSLWGDGDNEQFFGPGTRLTVL.